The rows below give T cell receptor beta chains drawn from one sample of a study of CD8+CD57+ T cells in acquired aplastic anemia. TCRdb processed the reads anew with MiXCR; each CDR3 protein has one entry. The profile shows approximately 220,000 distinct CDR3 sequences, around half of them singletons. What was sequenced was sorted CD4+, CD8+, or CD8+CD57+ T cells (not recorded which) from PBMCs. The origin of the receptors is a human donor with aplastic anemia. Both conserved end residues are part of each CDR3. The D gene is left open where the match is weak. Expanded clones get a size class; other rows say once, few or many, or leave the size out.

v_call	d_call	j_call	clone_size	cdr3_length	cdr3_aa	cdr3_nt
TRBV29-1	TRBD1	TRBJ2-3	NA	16	CSVDEGGQGTTDTQYF	TGCAGCGTTGATGAGGGAGGACAGGGGACGACAGATACGCAGTATTTT
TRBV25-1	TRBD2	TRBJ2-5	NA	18	CASSRPPGTSGGQETQYF	TGTGCCAGCAGCCGCCCTCCCGGGACTAGCGGAGGCCAAGAGACCCAGTACTTC
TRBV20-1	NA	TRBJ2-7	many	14	CSARDSPEGYEQYF	TGCAGTGCTAGAGATTCCCCAGAGGGATACGAGCAGTACTTC
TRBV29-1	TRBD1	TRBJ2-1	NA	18	CSVEVSILRDRDYNEQFF	TGCAGCGTTGAAGTAAGTATCCTCCGGGACAGGGACTACAATGAGCAGTTCTTC
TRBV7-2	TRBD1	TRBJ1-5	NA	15	CASSRGQGADQPQHF	TGTGCCAGCAGCAGAGGACAGGGGGCGGATCAGCCCCAGCATTTT
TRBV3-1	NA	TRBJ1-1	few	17	CASSQVTQGAGYTEAFF	TGTGCCAGCAGCCAAGTTACACAAGGGGCGGGCTACACTGAAGCTTTCTTT
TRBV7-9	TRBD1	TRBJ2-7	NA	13	CASRGQGSNEQYF	TGTGCCAGCAGGGGACAGGGATCCAACGAGCAGTACTTC
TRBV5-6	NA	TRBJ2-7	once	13	CASRSGQRYEQYF	TGTGCCAGCAGGAGCGGACAGAGGTACGAGCAGTACTTC
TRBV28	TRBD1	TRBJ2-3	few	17	CASSLRTPGQGTDTQYF	TGTGCCAGCAGTTTACGCACCCCGGGACAGGGAACAGATACGCAGTATTTT
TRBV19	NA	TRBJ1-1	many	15	CASSLGARGGTEAFF	TGTGCCAGTAGTTTAGGGGCCAGGGGCGGTACTGAAGCTTTCTTT
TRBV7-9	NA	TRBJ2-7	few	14	CASSFPQKNYEQYF	TGTGCCAGCAGTTTTCCCCAGAAAAACTACGAGCAGTACTTC
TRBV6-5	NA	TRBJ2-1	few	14	CASSSPGLYNEQFF	TGTGCCAGCAGCTCCCCGGGACTTTACAATGAGCAGTTCTTC
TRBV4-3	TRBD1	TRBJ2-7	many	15	CASSQFGQGSYEQYF	TGCGCCAGCAGCCAATTTGGACAGGGCTCCTACGAGCAGTACTTC
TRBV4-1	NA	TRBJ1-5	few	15	CASSQDTVSNQPQHF	TGCGCCAGCAGCCAAGATACCGTTAGCAATCAGCCCCAGCATTTT
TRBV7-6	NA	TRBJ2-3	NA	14	CASSSSVGTDTQYF	TGTGCCAGCAGCTCCTCCGTAGGGACAGATACGCAGTATTTT
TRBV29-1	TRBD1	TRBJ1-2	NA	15	CSVEGETGVNYGYTF	TGCAGCGTTGAAGGGGAAACAGGGGTTAACTATGGCTACACCTTC
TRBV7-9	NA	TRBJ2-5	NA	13	CASIPSRLETQYF	TGTGCCAGCATCCCAAGCAGGTTGGAGACCCAGTACTTC
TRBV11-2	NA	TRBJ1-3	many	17	CASSLVQDVFSGNTIYF	TGTGCCAGCAGCTTAGTGCAAGATGTTTTCTCTGGAAACACCATATATTTT
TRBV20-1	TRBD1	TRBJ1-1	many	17	CSARLIPGQTPNTEAFF	TGCAGTGCTAGACTAATACCGGGACAGACCCCTAACACTGAAGCTTTCTTT
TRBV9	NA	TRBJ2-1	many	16	CASSSREARVGNEQFF	TGTGCCAGCAGCTCCCGAGAGGCCAGGGTAGGGAATGAGCAGTTCTTC
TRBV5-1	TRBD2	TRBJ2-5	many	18	CASSTQLAGGPRGETQYF	TGCGCCAGCAGCACTCAACTAGCGGGAGGGCCTCGAGGGGAGACCCAGTACTTC
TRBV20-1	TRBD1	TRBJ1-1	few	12	CSASRQGAEAFF	TGCAGTGCTAGTAGACAGGGGGCTGAAGCTTTCTTT
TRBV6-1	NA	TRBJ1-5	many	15	CASSEDSHTSQPQHF	TGTGCCAGCAGTGAAGACAGCCATACAAGTCAGCCCCAGCATTTT
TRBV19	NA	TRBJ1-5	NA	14	CASSIGGGDEPQHF	TGTGCCAGTAGTATAGGGGGTGGGGATGAGCCCCAGCATTTT
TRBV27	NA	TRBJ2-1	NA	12	CASSFGRHEQFF	TGTGCCAGCAGTTTCGGTAGACATGAGCAGTTCTTC
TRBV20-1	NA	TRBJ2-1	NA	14	CSARDSGRDDEQFF	TGCAGTGCTAGAGACTCGGGCAGGGATGATGAGCAGTTCTTC
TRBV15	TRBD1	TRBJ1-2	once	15	CATSSSGQGRVGYTF	TGTGCCACCAGCAGTTCGGGACAGGGGCGAGTTGGCTACACCTTC
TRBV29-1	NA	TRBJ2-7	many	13	CSVGRTDTYEQYF	TGCAGCGTTGGACGGACGGACACCTACGAGCAGTACTTC
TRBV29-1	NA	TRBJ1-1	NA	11	CSVGRDTEAFF	TGCAGCGTTGGCAGGGACACTGAAGCTTTCTTT
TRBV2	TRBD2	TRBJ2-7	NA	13	CASGLADSYEQYF	TGTGCCAGCGGACTAGCAGACTCCTACGAGCAGTACTTC